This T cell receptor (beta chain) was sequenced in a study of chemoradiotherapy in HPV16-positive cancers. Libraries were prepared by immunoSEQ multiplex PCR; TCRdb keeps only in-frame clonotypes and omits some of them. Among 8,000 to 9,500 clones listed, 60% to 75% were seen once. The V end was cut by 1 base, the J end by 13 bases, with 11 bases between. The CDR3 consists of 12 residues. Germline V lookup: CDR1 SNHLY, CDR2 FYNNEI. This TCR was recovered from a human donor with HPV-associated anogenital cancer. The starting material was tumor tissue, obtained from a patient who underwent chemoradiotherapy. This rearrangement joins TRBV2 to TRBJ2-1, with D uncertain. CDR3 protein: CASSEGNPAQFF. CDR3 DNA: TGTGCCAGCAGTGAAGGGAACCCCGCTCAGTTCTTC.